This T cell receptor beta chain was identified in a study of cytomegalovirus exposure and HLA in healthy donors. The CDR3 runs 15 residues. V shed 4 bases, J shed 7 bases, and the junction held 9 bases outside the gene matches. Germline V gene data show CDR1 as SNHLY and CDR2 as FYNNEI. With 60 Vbeta and 13 Jbeta primers, the PCR was carried out. Some clones are missing from TCRdb's copy, which holds only in-frame ones; the method was immunoSEQ multiplex PCR. The sample holds over 95,000 clones, about 75% seen once. The specimen sequenced was PBMCs. This TCR came from a woman aged 40 to 50 in good health and CMV-seropositive. The gene calls are TRBV2 and TRBJ2-1; 8 bases align to TRBD1. The CDR3 sequence is CASSGRQGASNEQFF. In DNA, the CDR3 is TGTGCCAGCAGTGGGCGGCAGGGGGCGAGTAATGAGCAGTTCTTC.